Reported below is one T cell receptor beta chain. Antigen unknown. This entry belongs to a study of T cells in pancreatic ductal adenocarcinoma. The selected patients with pancreatic ductal adenocarcinoma had surgery but no neoadjuvant therapy. Study observations and caveats: No significant tumor-blood clonality difference; means were about 0.1 and 0.065. Blood had more productive templates and around 8.5-fold more unique clonotypes than tumor. Enrichment of CD45RO+ effector over naive T cells in tumors may bias clonality. This surgical cohort overrepresents the minority presenting with early-stage disease.

From germline, CDR1 is MDHEN and CDR2 SYDVKM. V was shortened by 10 bases and J by 4 bases, with 19 bases between the two germline ends. This CDR3 comprises 15 residues. Method: immunoSEQ multiplex PCR; TCRdb's copy keeps in-frame clones and lacks some. The profile covers approximately 19,000 clones, with 88% appearing a single time and 0.94% taken by the ten largest. This chain uses TRBV28 with TRBJ1-4; tentative D call: TRBD1 (5 bases). The sample comprised PBMCs. This sequence was found in a human donor with pancreatic ductal adenocarcinoma. The CDR3 here is CATFASGGFNEKLFF. CDR3 coding DNA: TGTGCCACCTTCGCTTCCGGGGGGTTTAATGAAAAACTGTTTTTT.